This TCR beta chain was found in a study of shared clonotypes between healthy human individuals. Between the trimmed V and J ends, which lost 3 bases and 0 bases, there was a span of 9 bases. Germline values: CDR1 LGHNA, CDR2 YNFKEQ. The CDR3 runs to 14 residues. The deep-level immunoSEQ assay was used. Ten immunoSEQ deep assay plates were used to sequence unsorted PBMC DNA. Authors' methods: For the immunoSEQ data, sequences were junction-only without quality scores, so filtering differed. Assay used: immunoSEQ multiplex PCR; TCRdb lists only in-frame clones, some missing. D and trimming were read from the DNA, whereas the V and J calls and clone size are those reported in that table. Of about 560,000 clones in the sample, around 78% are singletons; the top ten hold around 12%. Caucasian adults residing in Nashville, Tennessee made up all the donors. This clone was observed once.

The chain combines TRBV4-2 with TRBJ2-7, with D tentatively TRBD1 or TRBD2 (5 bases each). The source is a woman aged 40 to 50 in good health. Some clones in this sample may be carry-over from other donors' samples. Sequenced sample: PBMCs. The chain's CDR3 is CASSQGPNSYEQYF. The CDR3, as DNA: TGTGCCAGCAGCCAGGGACCGAACTCCTACGAGCAGTACTTC.